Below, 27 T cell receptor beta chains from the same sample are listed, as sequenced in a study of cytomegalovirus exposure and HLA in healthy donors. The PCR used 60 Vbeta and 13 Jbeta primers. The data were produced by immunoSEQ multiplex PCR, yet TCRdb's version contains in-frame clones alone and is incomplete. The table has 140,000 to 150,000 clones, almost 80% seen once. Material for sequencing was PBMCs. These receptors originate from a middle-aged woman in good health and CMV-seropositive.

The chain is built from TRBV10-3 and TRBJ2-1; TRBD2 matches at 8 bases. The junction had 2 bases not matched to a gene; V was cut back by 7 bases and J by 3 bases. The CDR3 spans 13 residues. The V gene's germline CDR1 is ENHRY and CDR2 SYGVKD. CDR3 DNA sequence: TGTGCCATCACCGGGGGGGACTACAATGAGCAGTTCTTC. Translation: CAITGGDYNEQFF.

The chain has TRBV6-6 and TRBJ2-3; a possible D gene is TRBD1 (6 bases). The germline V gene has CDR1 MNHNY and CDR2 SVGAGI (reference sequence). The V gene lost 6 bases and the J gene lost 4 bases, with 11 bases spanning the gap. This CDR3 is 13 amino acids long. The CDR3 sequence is CASRVTGSDTQYF. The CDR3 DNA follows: TGTGCCAGCAGAGTTACAGGGTCAGATACGCAGTATTTT.

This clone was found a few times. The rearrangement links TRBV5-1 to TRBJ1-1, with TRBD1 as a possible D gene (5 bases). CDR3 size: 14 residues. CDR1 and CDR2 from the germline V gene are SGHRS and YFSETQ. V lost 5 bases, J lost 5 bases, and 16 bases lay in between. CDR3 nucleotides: TGCGCCAGCAGTTGGGACTGGCTGACGACTGAAGCTTTCTTT. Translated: CASSWDWLTTEAFF.

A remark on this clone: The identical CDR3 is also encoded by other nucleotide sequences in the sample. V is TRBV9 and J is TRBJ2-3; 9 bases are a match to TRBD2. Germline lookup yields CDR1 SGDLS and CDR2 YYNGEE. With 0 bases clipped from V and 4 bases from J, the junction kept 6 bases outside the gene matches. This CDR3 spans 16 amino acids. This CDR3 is CASSVAAGGPSDTQYF. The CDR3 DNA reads TGTGCCAGCAGCGTAGCTGCGGGGGGGCCATCAGATACGCAGTATTTT.

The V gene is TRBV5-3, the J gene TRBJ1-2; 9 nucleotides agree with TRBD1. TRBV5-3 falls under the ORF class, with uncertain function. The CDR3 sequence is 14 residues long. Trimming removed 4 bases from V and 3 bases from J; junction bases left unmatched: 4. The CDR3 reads CARSLDRGYYGYTF. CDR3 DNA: TGTGCCAGAAGCCTGGACAGGGGCTACTATGGCTACACCTTC.

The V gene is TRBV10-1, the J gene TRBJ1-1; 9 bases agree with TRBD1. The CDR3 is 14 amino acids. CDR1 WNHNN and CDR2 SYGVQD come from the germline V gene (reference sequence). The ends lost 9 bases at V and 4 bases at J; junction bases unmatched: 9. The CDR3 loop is CASRTTGGGTEAFF. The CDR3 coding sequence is TGCGCCAGTCGAACAACAGGGGGCGGCACTGAAGCTTTCTTT.

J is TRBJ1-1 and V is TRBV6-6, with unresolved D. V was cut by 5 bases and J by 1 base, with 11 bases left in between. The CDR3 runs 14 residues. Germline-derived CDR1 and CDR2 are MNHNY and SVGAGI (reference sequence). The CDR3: CASSRAEGNTEAFF. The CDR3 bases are TGTGCCAGCAGTCGGGCGGAGGGGAACACTGAAGCTTTCTTT.

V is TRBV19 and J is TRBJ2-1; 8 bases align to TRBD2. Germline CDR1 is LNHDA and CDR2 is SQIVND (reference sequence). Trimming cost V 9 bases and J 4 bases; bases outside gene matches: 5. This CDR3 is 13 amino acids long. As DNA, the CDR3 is TGTGCCAGCTCGGGGGGGTTTTACAATGAGCAGTTCTTC. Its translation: CASSGGFYNEQFF.

The chain's CDR3 is CASRQGTGGANTEAFF. CDR3 coding DNA: TGTGCCAGCAGGCAGGGGACAGGGGGAGCAAACACTGAAGCTTTCTTT. The chain recombines TRBV27 with TRBJ1-1, with 11 positions matching TRBD1. Looked up from germline, CDR1 is MNHEY and CDR2 is SMNVEV (reference sequence). This CDR3 has 16 residues. Trimming at V came to 6 bases and at J to 2 bases, leaving 8 bases not matched to a gene.

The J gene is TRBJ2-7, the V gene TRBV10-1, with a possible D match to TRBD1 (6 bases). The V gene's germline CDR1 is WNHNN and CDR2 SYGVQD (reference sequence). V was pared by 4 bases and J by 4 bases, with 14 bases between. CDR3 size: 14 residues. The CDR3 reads CASSVSGGRYEQYF. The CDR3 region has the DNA TGCGCCAGCAGTGTTTCTGGGGGCAGGTACGAGCAGTACTTC.

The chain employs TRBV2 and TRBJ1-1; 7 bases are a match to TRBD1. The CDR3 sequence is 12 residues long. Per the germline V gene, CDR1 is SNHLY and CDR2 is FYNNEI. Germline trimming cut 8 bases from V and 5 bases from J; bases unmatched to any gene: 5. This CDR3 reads CASRTGGTEAFF. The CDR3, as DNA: TGTGCCAGCCGGACAGGAGGAACTGAAGCTTTCTTT.

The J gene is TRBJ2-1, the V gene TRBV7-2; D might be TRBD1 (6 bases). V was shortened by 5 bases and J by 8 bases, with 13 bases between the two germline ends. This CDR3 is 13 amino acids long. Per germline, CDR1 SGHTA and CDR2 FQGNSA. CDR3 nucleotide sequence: TGTGCCAGCAGCCCGCAGACAGGCTATGAGCAGTTCTTC. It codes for CASSPQTGYEQFF.

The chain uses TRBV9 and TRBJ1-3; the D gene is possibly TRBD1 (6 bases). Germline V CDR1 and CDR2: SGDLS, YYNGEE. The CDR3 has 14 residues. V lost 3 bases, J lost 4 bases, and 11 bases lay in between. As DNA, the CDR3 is TGTGCCAGCAGCGCCAGGGGCAGCGGAAACACCATATATTTT. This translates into CASSARGSGNTIYF.

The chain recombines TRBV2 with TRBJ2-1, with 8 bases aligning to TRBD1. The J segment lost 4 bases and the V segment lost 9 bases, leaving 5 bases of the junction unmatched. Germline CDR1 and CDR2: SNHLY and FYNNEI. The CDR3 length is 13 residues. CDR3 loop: CASRQGSYNEQFF. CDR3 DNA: TGTGCCAGTAGACAGGGGAGTTACAATGAGCAGTTCTTC.

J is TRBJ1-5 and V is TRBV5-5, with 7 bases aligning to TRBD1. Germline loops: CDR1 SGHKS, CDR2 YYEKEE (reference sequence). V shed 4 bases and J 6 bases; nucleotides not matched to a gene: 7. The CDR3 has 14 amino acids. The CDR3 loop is CASSSTGVGQPQHF. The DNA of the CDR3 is TGTGCCAGCAGCAGTACAGGGGTCGGTCAGCCCCAGCATTTT.

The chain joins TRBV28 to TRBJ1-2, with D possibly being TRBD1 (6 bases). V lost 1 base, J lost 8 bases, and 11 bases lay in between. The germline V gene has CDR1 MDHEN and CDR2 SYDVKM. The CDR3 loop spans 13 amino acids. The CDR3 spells CASSLSGDGGYTF. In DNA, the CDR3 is TGTGCCAGCAGTTTATCAGGGGATGGAGGCTACACCTTC.

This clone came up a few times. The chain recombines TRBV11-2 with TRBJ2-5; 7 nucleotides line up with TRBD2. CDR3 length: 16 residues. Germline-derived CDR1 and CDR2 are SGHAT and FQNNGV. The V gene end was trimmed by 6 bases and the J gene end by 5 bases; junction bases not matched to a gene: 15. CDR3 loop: CASSQSGASWRETQYF. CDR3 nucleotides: TGTGCCAGCAGTCAAAGCGGGGCCTCATGGAGGGAGACCCAGTACTTC.

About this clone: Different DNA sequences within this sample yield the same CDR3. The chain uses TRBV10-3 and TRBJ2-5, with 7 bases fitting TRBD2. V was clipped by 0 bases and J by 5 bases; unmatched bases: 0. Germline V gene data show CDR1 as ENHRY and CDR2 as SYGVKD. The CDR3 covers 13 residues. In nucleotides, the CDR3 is TGTGCCATCAGTGAGTCGGGGGGGGAGACCCAGTACTTC. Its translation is CAISESGGETQYF.

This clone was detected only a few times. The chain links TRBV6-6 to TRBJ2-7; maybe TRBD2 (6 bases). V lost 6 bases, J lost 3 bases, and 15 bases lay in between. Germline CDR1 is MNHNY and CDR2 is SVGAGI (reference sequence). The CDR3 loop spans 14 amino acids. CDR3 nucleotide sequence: TGTGCCAGCAGGCGCGGGACTGCAAACTACGAGCAGTACTTC. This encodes CASRRGTANYEQYF.

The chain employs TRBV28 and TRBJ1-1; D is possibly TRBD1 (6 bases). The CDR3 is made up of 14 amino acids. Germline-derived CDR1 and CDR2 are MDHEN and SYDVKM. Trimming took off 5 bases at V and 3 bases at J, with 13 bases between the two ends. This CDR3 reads CASSPGQRYTEAFF. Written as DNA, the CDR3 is TGTGCCAGCAGTCCGGGACAACGATACACTGAAGCTTTCTTT.

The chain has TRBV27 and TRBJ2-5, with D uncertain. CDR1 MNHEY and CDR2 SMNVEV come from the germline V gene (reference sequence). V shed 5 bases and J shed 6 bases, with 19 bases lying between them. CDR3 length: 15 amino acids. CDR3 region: CASSLSQAFIKTQYF. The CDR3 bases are TGTGCCAGCAGTCTGTCCCAAGCCTTCATTAAGACCCAGTACTTC.

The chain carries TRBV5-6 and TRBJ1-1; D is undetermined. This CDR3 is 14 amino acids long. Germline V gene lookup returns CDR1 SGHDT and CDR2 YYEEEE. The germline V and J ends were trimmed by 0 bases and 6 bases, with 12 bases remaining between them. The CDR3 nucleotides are TGTGCCAGCAGCTTGGGGCAGGCCTACGCTGAAGCTTTCTTT. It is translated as CASSLGQAYAEAFF.

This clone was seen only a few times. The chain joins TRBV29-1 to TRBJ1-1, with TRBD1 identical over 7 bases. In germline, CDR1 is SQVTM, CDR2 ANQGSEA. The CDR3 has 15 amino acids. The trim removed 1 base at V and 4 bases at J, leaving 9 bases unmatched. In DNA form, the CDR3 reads TGCAGCGTTGAAGGTGGACAGGTTGTGGGCACTGAAGCTTTCTTT. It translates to CSVEGGQVVGTEAFF.

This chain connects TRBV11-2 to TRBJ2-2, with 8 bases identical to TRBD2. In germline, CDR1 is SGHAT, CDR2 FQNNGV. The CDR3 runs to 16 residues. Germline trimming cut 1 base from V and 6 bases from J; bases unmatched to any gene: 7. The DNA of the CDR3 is TGTGCCAGCAGCTTAGTGTCTAGCGGGCCCTCCGGGGAGCTGTTTTTT. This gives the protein CASSLVSSGPSGELFF.

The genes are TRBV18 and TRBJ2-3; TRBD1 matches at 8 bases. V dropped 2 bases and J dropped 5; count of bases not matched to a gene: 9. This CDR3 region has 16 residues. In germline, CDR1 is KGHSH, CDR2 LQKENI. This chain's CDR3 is CASSPSLTGARDTQYF. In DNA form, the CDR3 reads TGTGCCAGCTCACCAAGTTTGACAGGGGCGAGAGATACGCAGTATTTT.

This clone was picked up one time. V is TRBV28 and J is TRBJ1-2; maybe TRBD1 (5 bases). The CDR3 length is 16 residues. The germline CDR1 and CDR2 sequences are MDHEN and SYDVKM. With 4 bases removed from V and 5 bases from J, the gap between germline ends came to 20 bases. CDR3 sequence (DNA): TGTGCCAGCAGTTATGGGCAGGGTCCGACACTTTATGGCTACACCTTC. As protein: CASSYGQGPTLYGYTF.

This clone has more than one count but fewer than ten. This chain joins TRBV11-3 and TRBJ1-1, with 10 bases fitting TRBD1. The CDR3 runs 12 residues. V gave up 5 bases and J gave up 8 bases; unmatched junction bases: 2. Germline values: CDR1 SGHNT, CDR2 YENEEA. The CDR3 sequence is CASSPTGGEAFF. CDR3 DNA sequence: TGTGCCAGCAGCCCGACAGGGGGCGAAGCTTTCTTT.